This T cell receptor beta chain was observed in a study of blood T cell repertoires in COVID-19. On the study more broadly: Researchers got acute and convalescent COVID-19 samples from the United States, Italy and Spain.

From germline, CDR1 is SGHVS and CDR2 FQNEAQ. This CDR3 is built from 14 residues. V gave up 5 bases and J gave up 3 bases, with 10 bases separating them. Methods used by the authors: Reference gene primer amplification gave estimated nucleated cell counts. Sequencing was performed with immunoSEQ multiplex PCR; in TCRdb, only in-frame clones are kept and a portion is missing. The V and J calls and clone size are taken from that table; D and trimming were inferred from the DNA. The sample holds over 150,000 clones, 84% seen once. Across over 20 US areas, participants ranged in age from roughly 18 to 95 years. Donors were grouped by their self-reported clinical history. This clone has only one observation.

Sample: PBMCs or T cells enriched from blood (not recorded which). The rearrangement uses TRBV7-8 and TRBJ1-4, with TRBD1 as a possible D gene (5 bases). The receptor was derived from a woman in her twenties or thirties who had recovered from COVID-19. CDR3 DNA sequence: TGTGCCAGCAGCCAAGGGACTCCTAATGAAAAACTGTTTTTT. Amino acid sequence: CASSQGTPNEKLFF.